The T cell receptor (beta chain) described here comes from a study of Graves' ophthalmopathy and Graves' hyperthyroidism. About the research overall: Peripheral blood samples were taken at initial diagnosis, before any treatment.

Study-level findings and limits: The model's ophthalmopathy progression predictions had around 67% sensitivity and 72.22% specificity. Built on 13 signatures, a model told ophthalmopathy apart from stable hyperthyroidism with 85% to 90% sensitivity and roughly 81% specificity.

Exclusion applied to patients with other autoimmune diseases, uncontrolled infections, pregnancy or lactation. The CDR3 extends over 15 amino acids. Trimming at V came to 3 bases and at J to 5 bases, leaving 9 bases not matched to a gene. CDR3 regions of TCR beta were amplified from RNA transcripts. HTBI primers served in a first-round RT-PCR, which a second-round multiplex PCR followed. MiXCR was run by TCRdb on the multiplex PCR reads, yielding one entry per CDR3 protein. The table has 170,000 or so distinct CDR3 sequences, approximately 40% seen once. Concerning this clonotype itself: Its cognate antigen is unknown.

Sample: peripheral blood. The sequence came from a woman aged 40 to 50 with Graves' ophthalmopathy. V usage is TRBV12-3 or TRBV12-4 and J usage is TRBJ1-1; TRBD1 matches 7 bases. The CDR3 DNA reads as TGTGCCAGCAGTTTGTTCGGGCAGGGGGGAACTGAAGCTTTCTTT. It codes for CASSLFGQGGTEAFF.